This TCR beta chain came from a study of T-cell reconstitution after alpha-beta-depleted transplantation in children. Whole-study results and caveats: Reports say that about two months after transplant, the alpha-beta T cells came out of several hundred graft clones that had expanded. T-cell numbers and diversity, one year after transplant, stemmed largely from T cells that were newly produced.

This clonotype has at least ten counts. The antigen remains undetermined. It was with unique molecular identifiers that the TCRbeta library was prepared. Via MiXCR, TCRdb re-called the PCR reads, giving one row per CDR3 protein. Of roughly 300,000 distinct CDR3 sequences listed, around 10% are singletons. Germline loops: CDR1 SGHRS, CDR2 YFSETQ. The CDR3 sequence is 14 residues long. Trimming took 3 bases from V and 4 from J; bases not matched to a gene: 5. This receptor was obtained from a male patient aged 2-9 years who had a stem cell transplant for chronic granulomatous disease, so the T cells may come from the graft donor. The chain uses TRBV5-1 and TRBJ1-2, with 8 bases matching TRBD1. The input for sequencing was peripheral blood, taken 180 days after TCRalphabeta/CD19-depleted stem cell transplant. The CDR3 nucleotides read TGCGCCAGCAGCTCTAGACAGGGGTTCTATGGCTACACCTTC. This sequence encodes CASSSRQGFYGYTF.